This T cell receptor (beta chain) was observed in a study of blood T cell repertoires in COVID-19. Background on the study: Sources were T cells, B-cell-depleted T cells, or PBMCs; the material itself was cDNA or gDNA.

How the authors handled the data: Reference gene primer amplification gave estimated nucleated cell counts. The data were produced by immunoSEQ multiplex PCR, yet TCRdb's version contains in-frame clones alone and is incomplete. The DNA gave D and trimming, while V, J and clone size come from that table. Among approximately 470,000 clones listed, approximately 85% were seen once. The origin of this receptor is a human donor in a cohort sampled during active COVID-19. Material: peripheral blood.

The CDR3, as DNA: TGCGCCAGCAGGATGACAGGGGGACCAAATTCACCCCTCCACTTT. It is translated as CASRMTGGPNSPLHF. The J gene is TRBJ1-6, the V gene TRBV5-1; TRBD1 aligns across 9 bases. Germline lookup yields CDR1 SGHRS and CDR2 YFSETQ. This CDR3 comprises 15 residues. V lost 5 bases to trimming and J lost 7 bases; unmatched junction nucleotides: 7.